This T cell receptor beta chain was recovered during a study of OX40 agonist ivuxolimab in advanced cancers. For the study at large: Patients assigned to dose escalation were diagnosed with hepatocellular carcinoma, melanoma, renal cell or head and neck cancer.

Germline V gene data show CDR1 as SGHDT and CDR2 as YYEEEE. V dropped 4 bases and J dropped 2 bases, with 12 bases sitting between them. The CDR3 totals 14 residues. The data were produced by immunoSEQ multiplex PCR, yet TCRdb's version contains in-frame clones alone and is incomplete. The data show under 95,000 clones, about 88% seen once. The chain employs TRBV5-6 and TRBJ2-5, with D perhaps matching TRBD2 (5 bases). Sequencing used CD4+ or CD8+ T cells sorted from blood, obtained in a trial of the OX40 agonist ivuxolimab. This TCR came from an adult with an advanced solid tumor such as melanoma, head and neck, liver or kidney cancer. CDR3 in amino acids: CASSPSSGQETQYF. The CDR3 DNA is TGTGCCAGCAGCCCAAGCTCGGGACAAGAGACCCAGTACTTC. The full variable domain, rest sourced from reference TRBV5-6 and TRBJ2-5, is DAGVTQSPTHLIKTRGQQVTLRCSPKSGHDTVSWYQQALGQGPQFIFQYYEEEERQRGNFPDRFSGHQFPNYSSELNVNALLLGDSALYLCASSPSSGQETQYFGPGTRLLVL.